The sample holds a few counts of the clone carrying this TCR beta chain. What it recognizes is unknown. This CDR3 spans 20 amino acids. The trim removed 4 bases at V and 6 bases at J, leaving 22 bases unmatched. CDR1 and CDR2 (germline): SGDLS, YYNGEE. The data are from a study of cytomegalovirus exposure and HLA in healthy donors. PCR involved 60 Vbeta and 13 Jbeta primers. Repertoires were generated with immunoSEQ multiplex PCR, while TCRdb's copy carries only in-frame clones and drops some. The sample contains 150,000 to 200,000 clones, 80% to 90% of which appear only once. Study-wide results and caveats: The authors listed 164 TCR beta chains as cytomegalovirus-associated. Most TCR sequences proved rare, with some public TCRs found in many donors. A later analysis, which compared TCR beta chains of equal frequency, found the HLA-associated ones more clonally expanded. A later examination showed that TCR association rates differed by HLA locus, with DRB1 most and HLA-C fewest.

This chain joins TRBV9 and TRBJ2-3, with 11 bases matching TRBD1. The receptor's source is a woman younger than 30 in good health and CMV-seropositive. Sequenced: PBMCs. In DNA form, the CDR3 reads TGTGCCAGCAGCCCAGGGGACAGGGGGTTGGAGGTAGGGTTACCCGATACGCAGTATTTT. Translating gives CASSPGDRGLEVGLPDTQYF.